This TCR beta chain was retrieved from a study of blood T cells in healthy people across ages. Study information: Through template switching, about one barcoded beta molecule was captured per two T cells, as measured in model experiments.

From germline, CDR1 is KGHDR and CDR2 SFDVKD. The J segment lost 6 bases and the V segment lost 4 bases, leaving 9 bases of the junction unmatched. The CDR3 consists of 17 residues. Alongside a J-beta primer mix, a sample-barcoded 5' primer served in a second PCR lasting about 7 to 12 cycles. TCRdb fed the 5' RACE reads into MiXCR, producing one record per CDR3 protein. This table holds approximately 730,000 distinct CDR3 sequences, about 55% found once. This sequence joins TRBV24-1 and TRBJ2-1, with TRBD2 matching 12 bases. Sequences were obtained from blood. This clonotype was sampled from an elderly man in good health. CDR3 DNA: TGTGCCACCAGTGACTCAAGACTAGCGGGAGTGGTCAATGAGCAGTTCTTC. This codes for CATSDSRLAGVVNEQFF.